This T cell receptor beta chain was documented in a study of regulatory T cells in long-lasting Graves disease (dated by TCRdb to about 2021). With respect to the entire study: Newly diagnosed Graves' disease patients had taken antithyroid drugs for less than 3 months. Patients with persistent Graves' disease were compared with patients with newly diagnosed Graves' disease using TCR sequencing and RNA sequencing of peripheral blood. The study was conducted in China and was registered as a clinical trial. TCR sequencing covered some 13 persistent and approximately 20 newly diagnosed Graves' disease patients, around 33 samples in total. Broader findings and caveats from the paper: TRBV28, TRBJ1-2 and TRBJ2-5 were preferentially used in persistent disease, while TRBV20-1 and TRBJ2-1 were favored in newly diagnosed disease. Lower TCR Shannon entropy and fewer highly expanded clones were observed in persistent Graves' disease patients than in newly diagnosed patients, which suggested clonal expansion. The study examined only peripheral blood because the primary lesion, thyroid tissue, could not be accessed. Sequencing and analysis were limited to the TCR beta chain. The authors noted that the small sample size was a limitation that may lower accuracy. Persistent patients shared more public clonotypes among themselves (under 3,000) than newly diagnosed patients did (about 970).

The time point label for this specimen denotes: newly diagnosed GD, antithyroid drugs for less than 3 months. For both TCR sequencing and RNA sequencing, RNA was extracted from PBMCs in TRIzol. The diagnosis of Graves' disease was made according to American Thyroid Association guidelines. The patients came from an endocrinology department in Xi'an, China. Each patient gave about 9.1 milliliters of peripheral blood, collected in an EDTA anticoagulant tube. Ficoll Paque Plus density gradient separation was used to isolate PBMCs, and no further T cell sorting was performed. An Agilent 2100 Bioanalyzer and agarose gel were used to assess RNA quality, and a NanoDrop 2000 was used to measure RNA concentration. As to this clonotype: Its cognate antigen has yet to be identified. The record has no base qualities; no much larger clone is one base away.

Receptor libraries were prepared by multiplex PCR. Instrument on record: Illumina HiSeq 4000. TCR beta libraries were built with iRepertoire HTBI primers and Arm-PCR amplification of CDR3 regions. Before sequencing, the PCR products underwent gel purification. From the authors' description of their analysis: Across samples, approximately 68 TRBV and around 15 TRBJ segments were identified and used for gene usage analysis of CDR3 amino acid clonotypes. Filtered high-quality paired reads were merged into contigs using COPE and FqMerger. BLAST was used to align contigs to IMGT TRBV, TRBD and TRBJ reference genes, and CDR3 was defined according to IMGT. Clonotypes above 0.1% frequency were classified as highly expanded clones. Shannon entropy served as the measure of repertoire diversity, while the Gini coefficient captured V-J evenness. A clonotype was considered public if more than one individual shared it. TCRdb reran the public reads through fastp at Q25 and MiXCR, keeping productive beta chains. Rows with a matching CDR3 protein are joined into one entry that keeps the most common DNA and genes. These V and J calls are TCRdb output, not the study's own analysis. Here the sample has approximately 350,000 distinct CDR3 sequences; roughly 15% occur a single time. The top ten hold around 20% of the sample.

The CDR3, cysteine through phenylalanine, is 16 amino acids long. The kept DNA is CDR3 alone, 48 bases in frame from the first base. V drops 5 bases and J drops 0 bases, leaving 14 bases in between. The germline V gene encodes CDR1 SNHLY and CDR2 FYNNEI. The data also belong to a second study, concerning T cells in Graves' hyperthyroidism and ophthalmopathy. The second study reports: Stable Graves' hyperthyroidism was defined as no progression to ophthalmopathy during 18 months of follow-up. The hyperthyroidism patients were between 18 and 65 years old and newly diagnosed, with a disease duration of less than 2 months. Exclusion was applied to patients with uncontrolled infections, other autoimmune diseases, pregnancy or lactation. Diagnoses were established on the basis of clinical symptoms, serum thyroxine and TRAb, thyroid ultrasound, and orbital computed tomography. For the first round of RT-PCR on the TCR CDR3, the HTBI primer set was used together with the Qiagen OneStep RT-PCR kit. Most expanded thyroid clonotypes (frequency above 0.001) were also detected in blood, a finding suggesting that blood repertoires may reflect thyroid immune responses. A 13 V-J signature model separated ophthalmopathy from stable hyperthyroidism, with about 90% sensitivity and about 81% specificity in cross-validation and 80%/75% in testing. In validation, the model predicted progression to ophthalmopathy with 55% to 71% sensitivity and around 72% specificity, a median of 6.5 months before onset. TCR V-J signatures able to tell the groups apart were searched for in a discovery cohort of some 97 patients, of whom roughly 42 had Graves' ophthalmopathy and around 58 had stable Graves' hyperthyroidism. Prospective prediction of ophthalmopathy was tested in an independent validation cohort consisting of 18 to 20 hyperthyroidism patients and around 16 patients who later progressed to ophthalmopathy. For training and testing, the approximately 97 patients in the discovery cohort were randomly divided in a 7:3 ratio. In more than five Graves' hyperthyroidism patients, the study also compared T-cell repertoires from thyroid tissue with T-cell repertoires from blood. After sampling, hyperthyroidism patients received methimazole starting at 30 mg daily, and ophthalmopathy patients received high-dose intravenous methylprednisolone. Libraries were constructed in a second round of multiplex PCR, after which size selection and purification were carried out. The libraries were sequenced on an Illumina HiSeq2000 using paired-end 100 bp reads. Raw data were processed with SOAPnuke, discarding reads with adapters, uncalled bases, mean Phred below 15, or no exact constant-primer or identifier match. COPE v1.2.5 was used to merge high-quality paired reads, and clonotypes were defined as unique nucleotide sequences. MiTCR v1.1 was used to align the clonotypes against IMGT TRBV, TRBD and TRBJ reference segments. The analysis was restricted to V-J combinations with a frequency above 0.0001, which together covered about 99% of the repertoires. The TCS score was defined as F50 (clonal expansion) divided by E x V (chaos), with BLOSUM62-based TCRdist calculated between CDR3 peptides within each V-J. Welch's t-statistics and random forest reduced 514 V-J features to 13, which were used in a naive Bayes classifier (R e1071). Sample size was not statistically predetermined, and investigators were not blinded to group allocation. TCR Vbeta CDR3 sequencing of roughly 140 peripheral blood samples (roughly 43 ophthalmopathy, approximately 80 hyperthyroidism and roughly 17 progressor patients) is reported in the paper.

Sequencing was performed on peripheral blood mononuclear cells (PBMCs), taken at new diagnosis, from a patient treated with antithyroid drugs. This TCR was sampled from a woman aged 18 to 35 with Graves disease. Donor details come from another sample of the same person, matched by shared clones. Here the chain combines TRBV2 and TRBJ1-3; TRBD1 is perhaps the D gene, given 5 matching bases. The CDR3 region: CASSSQGRSSGNTIYF. The sequence in DNA is TGTGCCAGCAGTTCCCAGGGACGGAGCTCTGGAAACACCATATATTTT.